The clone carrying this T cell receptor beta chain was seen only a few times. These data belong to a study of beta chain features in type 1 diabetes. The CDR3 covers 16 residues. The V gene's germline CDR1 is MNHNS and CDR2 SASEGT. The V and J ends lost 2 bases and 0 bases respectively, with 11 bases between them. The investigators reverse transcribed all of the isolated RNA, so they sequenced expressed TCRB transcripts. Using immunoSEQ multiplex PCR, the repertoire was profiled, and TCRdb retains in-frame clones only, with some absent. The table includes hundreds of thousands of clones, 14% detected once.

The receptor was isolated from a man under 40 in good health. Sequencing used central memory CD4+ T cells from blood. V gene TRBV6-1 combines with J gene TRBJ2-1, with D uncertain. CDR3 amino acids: CASSESQLSSYNEQFF. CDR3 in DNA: TGTGCCAGCAGTGAATCACAGTTGAGCTCCTACAATGAGCAGTTCTTC.